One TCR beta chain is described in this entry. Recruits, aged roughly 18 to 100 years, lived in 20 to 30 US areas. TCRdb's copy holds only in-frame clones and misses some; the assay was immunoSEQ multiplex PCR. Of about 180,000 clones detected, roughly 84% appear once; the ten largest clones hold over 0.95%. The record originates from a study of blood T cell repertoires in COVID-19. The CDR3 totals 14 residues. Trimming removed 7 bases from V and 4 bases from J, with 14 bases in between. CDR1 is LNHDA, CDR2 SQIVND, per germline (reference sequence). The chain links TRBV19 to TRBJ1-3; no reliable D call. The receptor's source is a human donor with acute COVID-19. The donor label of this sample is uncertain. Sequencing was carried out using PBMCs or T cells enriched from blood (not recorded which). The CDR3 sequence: CASKNVGLGNTIYF. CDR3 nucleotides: TGTGCCAGTAAGAATGTGGGCCTCGGAAACACCATATATTTT.